This entry features one TCR beta chain sequence. Its target is unknown. PCR used 60 Vbeta primers and 13 Jbeta primers. This table comes from immunoSEQ multiplex PCR, and its TCRdb copy is limited to in-frame clones, with some not included. This sample yields over 200,000 clones, of which about 83% are seen a single time; 1.3% belongs to the top ten. The source of the sample is a study of cytomegalovirus exposure and HLA in healthy donors. Healthy bone marrow donors formed the donor group. CDR3 length equals 16 residues. Per germline, CDR1 SGHRS and CDR2 YFSETQ. Trimming cost V 3 bases and J 0 bases; bases outside gene matches: 6. Study-wide points: The productive fraction for most TCR beta V segments was about 87% or about 30% in an earlier analysis.

The chain carries TRBV5-1 and TRBJ2-3; 8 nucleotides line up with TRBD1. The receptor was derived from a human donor in good health. The sample was PBMCs. This CDR3 reads CASSWGQATSTDTQYF. Here the CDR3 DNA reads TGCGCCAGCAGCTGGGGACAGGCAACTAGCACAGATACGCAGTATTTT.